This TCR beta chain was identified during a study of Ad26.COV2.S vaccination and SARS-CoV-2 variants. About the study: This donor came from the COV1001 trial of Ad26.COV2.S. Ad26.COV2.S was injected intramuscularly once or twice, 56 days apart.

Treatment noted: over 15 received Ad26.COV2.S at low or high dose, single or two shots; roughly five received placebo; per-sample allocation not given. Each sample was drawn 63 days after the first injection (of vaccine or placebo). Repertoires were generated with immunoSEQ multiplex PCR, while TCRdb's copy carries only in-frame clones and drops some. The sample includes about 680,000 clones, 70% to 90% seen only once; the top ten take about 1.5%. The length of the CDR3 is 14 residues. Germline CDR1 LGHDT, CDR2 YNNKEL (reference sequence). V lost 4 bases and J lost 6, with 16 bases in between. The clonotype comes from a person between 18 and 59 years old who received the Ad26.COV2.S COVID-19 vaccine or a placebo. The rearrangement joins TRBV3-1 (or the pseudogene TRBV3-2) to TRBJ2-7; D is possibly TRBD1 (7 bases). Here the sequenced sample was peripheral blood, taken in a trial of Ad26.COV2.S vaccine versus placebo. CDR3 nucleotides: TGTGCCAGCAGCCCCTCAGGGGGGCCATCCGAGCAGTACTTC. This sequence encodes CASSPSGGPSEQYF.